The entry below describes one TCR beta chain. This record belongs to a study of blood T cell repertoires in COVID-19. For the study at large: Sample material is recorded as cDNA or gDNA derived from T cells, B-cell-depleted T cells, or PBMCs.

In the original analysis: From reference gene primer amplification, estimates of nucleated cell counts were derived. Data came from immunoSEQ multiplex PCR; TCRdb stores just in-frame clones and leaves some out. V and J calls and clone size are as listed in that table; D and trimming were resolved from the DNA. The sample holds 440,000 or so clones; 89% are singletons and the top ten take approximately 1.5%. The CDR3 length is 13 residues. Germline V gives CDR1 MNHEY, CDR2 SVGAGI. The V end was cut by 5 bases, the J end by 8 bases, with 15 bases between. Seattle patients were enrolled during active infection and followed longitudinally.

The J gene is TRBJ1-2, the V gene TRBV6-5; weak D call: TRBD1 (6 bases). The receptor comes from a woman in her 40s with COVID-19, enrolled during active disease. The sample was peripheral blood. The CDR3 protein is CASSPDSQRGYTF. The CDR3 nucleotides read TGTGCCAGCAGTCCGGACAGTCAAAGAGGCTACACCTTC.